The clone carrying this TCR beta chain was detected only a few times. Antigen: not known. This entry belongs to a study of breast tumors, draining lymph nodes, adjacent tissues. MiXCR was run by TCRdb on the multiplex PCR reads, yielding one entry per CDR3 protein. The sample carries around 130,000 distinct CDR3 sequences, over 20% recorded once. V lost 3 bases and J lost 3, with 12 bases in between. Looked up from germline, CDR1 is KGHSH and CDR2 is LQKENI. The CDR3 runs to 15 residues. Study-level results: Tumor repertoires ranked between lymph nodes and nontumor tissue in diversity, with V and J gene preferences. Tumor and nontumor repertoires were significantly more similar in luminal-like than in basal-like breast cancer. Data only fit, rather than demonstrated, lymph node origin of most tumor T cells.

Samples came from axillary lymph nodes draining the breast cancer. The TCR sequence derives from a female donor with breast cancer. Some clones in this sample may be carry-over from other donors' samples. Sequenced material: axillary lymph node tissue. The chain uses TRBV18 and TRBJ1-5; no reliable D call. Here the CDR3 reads CASSPNIGSNQPQHF. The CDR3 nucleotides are TGTGCCAGCTCACCTAATATCGGGTCCAATCAGCCCCAGCATTTT.